This T cell receptor beta chain derives from a study of T cell repertoires in cytomegalovirus infection. TCRdb redid the calling of the reads with MiXCR, one entry per CDR3 protein. The data contain about 570,000 distinct CDR3 sequences, approximately 40% of them singletons. V was shortened by 4 bases and J by 2 bases, with 9 bases between the two germline ends. This CDR3 contains 13 residues. The germline CDR1 and CDR2 sequences are SGHTA and FQGNSA. Remarks on this clonotype: The antigen is unknown.

The source was cultured PBMCs, collected from culture after CMV antigen stimulation. The V gene is TRBV7-2, the J gene TRBJ2-7, with D unclear. This sequence originates from a human donor in good health (CMV status not recorded). Some clones in this sample may be carry-over from other donors' samples. For the CDR3, the DNA is TGTGCCAGCAGCTCCCCAGATGCCTACGAGCAGTACTTC. This encodes CASSSPDAYEQYF.